This T cell receptor beta chain originates from a study of blood T cell repertoires in COVID-19. Study-level information: Sites in the United States, Italy and Spain provided acute and convalescent COVID-19 samples.

TCRdb keeps only in-frame clones here, not all; method: immunoSEQ multiplex PCR. The data hold approximately 130,000 clones, with roughly 90% observed a single time. The CDR3 totals 15 residues. The germline V gene encodes CDR1 MNHEY and CDR2 SVGAGI. The V end lost 6 bases, the J end lost 2 bases, and 16 bases lay between the germline ends. The gene calls are TRBV6-5 and TRBJ1-2; no definite D call. The clonotype originates from a man aged 50-60 years with acute or convalescent COVID-19. The specimen was peripheral blood. DNA for the CDR3: TGTGCCAGCAGCCTTTCAGACAAGTTGAACTATGGCTACACCTTC. The encoded protein is CASSLSDKLNYGYTF.